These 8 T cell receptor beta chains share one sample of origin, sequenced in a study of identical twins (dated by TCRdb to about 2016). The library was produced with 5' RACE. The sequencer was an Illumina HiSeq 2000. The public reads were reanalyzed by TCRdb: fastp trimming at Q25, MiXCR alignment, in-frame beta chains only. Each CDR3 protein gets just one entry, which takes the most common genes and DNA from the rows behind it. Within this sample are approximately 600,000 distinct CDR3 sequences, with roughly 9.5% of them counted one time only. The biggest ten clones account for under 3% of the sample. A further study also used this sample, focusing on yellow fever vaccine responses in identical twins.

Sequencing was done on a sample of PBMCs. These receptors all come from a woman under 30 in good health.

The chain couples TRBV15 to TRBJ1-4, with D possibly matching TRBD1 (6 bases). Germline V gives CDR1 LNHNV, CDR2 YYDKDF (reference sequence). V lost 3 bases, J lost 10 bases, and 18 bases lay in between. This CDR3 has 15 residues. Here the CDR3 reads CATSSQRDIAAKLFF. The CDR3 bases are TGTGCCACCAGCAGCCAACGGGACATAGCAGCAAAACTGTTTTTT.

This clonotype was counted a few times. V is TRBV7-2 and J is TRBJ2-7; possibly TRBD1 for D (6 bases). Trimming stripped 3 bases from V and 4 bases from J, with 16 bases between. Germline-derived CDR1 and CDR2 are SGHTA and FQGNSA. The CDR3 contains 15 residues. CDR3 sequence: CASSFSQGNQYEQYF. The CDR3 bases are TGTGCCAGCAGCTTCTCCCAGGGGAATCAGTACGAGCAGTACTTC.

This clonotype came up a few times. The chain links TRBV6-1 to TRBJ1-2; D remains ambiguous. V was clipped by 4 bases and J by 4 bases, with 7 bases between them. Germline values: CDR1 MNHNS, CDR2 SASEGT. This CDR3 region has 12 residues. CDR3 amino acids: CASSVDLYGYTF. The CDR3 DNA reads TGTGCCAGCAGTGTGGACCTCTATGGCTACACCTTC.

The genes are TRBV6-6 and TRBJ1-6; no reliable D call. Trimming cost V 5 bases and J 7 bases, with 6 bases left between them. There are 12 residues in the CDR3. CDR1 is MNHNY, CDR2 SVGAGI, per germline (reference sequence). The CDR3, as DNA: TGTGCCAGCAGTAACCCCAATTCACCCCTCCACTTT. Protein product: CASSNPNSPLHF.

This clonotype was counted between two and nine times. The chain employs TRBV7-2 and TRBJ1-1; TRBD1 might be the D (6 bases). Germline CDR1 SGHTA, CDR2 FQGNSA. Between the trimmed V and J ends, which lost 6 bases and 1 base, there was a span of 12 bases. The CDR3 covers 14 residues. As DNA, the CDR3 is TGTGCCAGCAGTGACATAGGGGGGAACACTGAAGCTTTCTTT. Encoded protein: CASSDIGGNTEAFF.

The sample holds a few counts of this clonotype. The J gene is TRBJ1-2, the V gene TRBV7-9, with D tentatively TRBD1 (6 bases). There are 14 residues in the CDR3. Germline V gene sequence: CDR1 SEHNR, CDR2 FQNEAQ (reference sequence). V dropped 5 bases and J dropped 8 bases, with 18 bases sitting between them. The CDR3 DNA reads TGTGCCAGCAGCCCTCAATGGGACACCGGCGGCTACACCTTC. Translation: CASSPQWDTGGYTF.

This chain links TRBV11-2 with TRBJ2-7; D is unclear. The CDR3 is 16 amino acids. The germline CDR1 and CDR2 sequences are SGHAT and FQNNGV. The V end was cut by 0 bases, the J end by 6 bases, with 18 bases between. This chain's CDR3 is CASSLDSVKFPLEQYF. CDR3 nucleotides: TGTGCCAGCAGCTTAGATTCGGTAAAATTTCCCCTCGAGCAGTACTTC.

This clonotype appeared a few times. CDR3 bases: TGCGCCAGCAGCTTACCTACGACTAGCGGGAGGGGAACCGCCACAGATACGCAGTATTTT. Translation: CASSLPTTSGRGTATDTQYF. This chain connects TRBV5-1 to TRBJ2-3; 14 nucleotides align to TRBD2. This CDR3 is 20 amino acids long. Germline CDR1 is SGHRS and CDR2 is YFSETQ. After removal of 2 bases from V and 2 bases from J, the junction contained 13 bases not matched to a gene.